These 24 T cell receptor beta chains came from one sample sequenced in a study of T cells in localized non-small cell lung cancer. The repertoire was sequenced with immunoSEQ multiplex PCR; TCRdb's copy has only in-frame clones and lacks some. The sample holds fewer than 20,000 clones; about 87% are singletons and the top ten take around 29%. The sample consisted of peripheral blood mononuclear cells, taken before any cancer treatment. Source of these receptors: a male donor aged 60 or older with stage II lung adenocarcinoma.

The J gene is TRBJ2-7, the V gene TRBV11-2; 7 bases are a match to TRBD2. Germline CDR1 reads SGHAT; CDR2 reads FQNNGV. The V segment lost 1 base and the J segment 4 bases; nucleotides outside the gene matches: 4. The CDR3 loop spans 14 amino acids. The CDR3 DNA reads TGTGCCAGCAGCTTAGGTCTAGCGGTGTACGAGCAGTACTTC. It codes for CASSLGLAVYEQYF.

The chain combines TRBV5-1 with TRBJ2-5; no reliable D call. Germline CDR1 reads SGHRS; CDR2 reads YFSETQ. The V end was cut by 3 bases, the J end by 2 bases, with 14 bases between. CDR3 length: 15 residues. CDR3 sequence: CASSSKGIPQETQYF. In nucleotides, the CDR3 is TGCGCCAGCAGCTCGAAAGGGATACCACAAGAGACCCAGTACTTC.

The chain has TRBV5-1 and TRBJ1-1; D gene unclear. Germline V gene lookup returns CDR1 SGHRS and CDR2 YFSETQ. The CDR3 consists of 14 residues. The ends were cut back, 3 bases at V and 0 bases at J, with 9 bases in the middle. In DNA form, the CDR3 reads TGCGCCAGCAGCTCCAAAGCCCTGAACACTGAAGCTTTCTTT. It codes for CASSSKALNTEAFF.

J is TRBJ1-5 and V is TRBV6-5; D gene unclear. CDR1 MNHEY and CDR2 SVGAGI come from the germline V gene. Trimming took 6 bases from V and 3 from J, leaving 0 bases between them. The CDR3 totals 10 residues. The CDR3 loop is CASSNQPQHF. CDR3 DNA: TGTGCCAGCAGCAATCAGCCCCAGCATTTT.

The J gene is TRBJ1-1, the V gene TRBV28, with D possibly matching TRBD1 (6 bases). V was clipped by 0 bases and J by 1 base, with 15 bases between them. The germline gives CDR1 MDHEN, CDR2 SYDVKM. The CDR3 totals 17 residues. CDR3 nucleotide sequence: TGTGCCAGCAGTTTATGGCCTGGAGGGGGGGAGAACACTGAAGCTTTCTTT. Protein sequence: CASSLWPGGGENTEAFF.

The chain is built from TRBV19 and TRBJ1-5; tentative D call: TRBD1 (6 bases). Germline V gives CDR1 LNHDA, CDR2 SQIVND (reference sequence). This CDR3 is 16 amino acids long. Trimming took off 4 bases at V and 3 bases at J, with 16 bases between the two ends. Here the CDR3 reads CASSTTGRGPNQPQHF. DNA of the CDR3: TGTGCCAGTAGTACCACCGGGCGGGGGCCCAATCAGCCCCAGCATTTT.

The chain joins TRBV11-2 to TRBJ2-1, with 7 positions matching TRBD2. V was pared by 5 bases and J by 3 bases, with 10 bases of the junction left unmatched. Germline values: CDR1 SGHAT, CDR2 FQNNGV. The length of the CDR3 is 16 residues. The CDR3 loop reads CASSLRLGGSYNEQFF. The CDR3 DNA sequence: TGTGCCAGCAGCCTGAGGTTGGGCGGGAGCTACAATGAGCAGTTCTTC.

The CDR3 here is CASSSPGDEQFF. CDR3 in DNA: TGTGCCAGCAGTTCCCCGGGAGATGAGCAGTTCTTC. The chain joins TRBV27 to TRBJ2-1; tentative D call: TRBD2 (6 bases). V was clipped by 4 bases and J by 8 bases, with 9 bases between them. Germline V gene data show CDR1 as MNHEY and CDR2 as SMNVEV (reference sequence). CDR3 size: 12 residues.

As regards this clone: The DNA is omitted, as the CDR3 cannot be located on it reliably, and the CDR3 follows TCRdb's listing. CDR3 region: CASSSSQPQHF. The chain has TRBV6-6 and TRBJ1-5. The CDR3 has 11 amino acids, counting both end residues. Germline V gene sequence: CDR1 MNHNY, CDR2 SVGAGI (reference sequence).

The rearrangement joins TRBV11-2 to TRBJ1-3, with 7 bases fitting TRBD1. Germline V gene data show CDR1 as SGHAT and CDR2 as FQNNGV. The CDR3 runs 17 residues. V shed 5 bases and J 0 bases; nucleotides not matched to a gene: 10. Here the CDR3 DNA reads TGTGCCAGCAGCGCCCGACAGGGACGGAGCTCTGGAAACACCATATATTTT. Its protein is CASSARQGRSSGNTIYF.

CDR3 DNA sequence: TGTGCCAGTAGTATGAAATTTAGTGGTGAGCAGTTCTTC. Encoded protein: CASSMKFSGEQFF. The V and J genes are TRBV19 and TRBJ2-1; D ambiguous. Trimming shortened V by 3 bases and J by 9 bases, and 12 bases separated the two germline ends. The CDR3 runs to 13 residues. Germline V CDR1 and CDR2: LNHDA, SQIVND (reference sequence).

V usage is TRBV6-4 and J usage is TRBJ1-2, with a weak D call TRBD1 (5 bases). Deletions cut 3 bases from V and 7 bases from J, with 18 bases between. The germline CDR1 and CDR2 sequences are MRHNA and SNTAGT. The CDR3 is 15 amino acids. In DNA form, the CDR3 reads TGTGCCAGCAGTGAATCGAGTGGGGGTCGTGGTGGCTACACCTTC. Protein product: CASSESSGGRGGYTF.

V gene TRBV28 combines with J gene TRBJ2-5; possibly TRBD2 for D (7 bases). Trimming cost V 1 base and J 3 bases, with 12 bases left between them. CDR3 length: 15 residues. The V gene's germline CDR1 is MDHEN and CDR2 SYDVKM. This CDR3 is CASSLFEGGKETQYF. The CDR3 bases are TGTGCCAGCAGTTTATTCGAGGGGGGGAAAGAGACCCAGTACTTC.

The gene calls are TRBV6-5 and TRBJ1-4; D remains unclear. With 6 bases removed from V and 4 bases from J, the gap between germline ends came to 15 bases. The V gene's germline CDR1 is MNHEY and CDR2 SVGAGI. The CDR3 consists of 15 residues. CDR3 in amino acids: CASSPRHSGNEKLFF. Here the CDR3 DNA reads TGTGCCAGCAGCCCCCGCCACTCGGGTAATGAAAAACTGTTTTTT.

In this sample, this clone turned up once. The V gene is TRBV14, the J gene TRBJ2-3; D is unresolved. In germline, CDR1 is SGHDN, CDR2 FVKESK. The CDR3 sequence is 15 residues long. V lost 1 base to trimming and J lost 4 bases, with 12 bases between them. CDR3 coding DNA: TGTGCCAGCAGCCAAGTAGACGGGTTCCCAGATACGCAGTATTTT. Residues: CASSQVDGFPDTQYF.

This clone is a singleton in its sample. The rearrangement uses TRBV19 and TRBJ2-2; D unclear. In germline, CDR1 is LNHDA, CDR2 SQIVND (reference sequence). The ends were cut back, 1 base at V and 3 bases at J, with 9 bases in the middle. The CDR3 runs to 15 residues. CDR3 DNA: TGTGCCAGTAGTATAGCCCCGGAGTACACCGGGGAGCTGTTTTTT. Translating it yields CASSIAPEYTGELFF.

The CDR3 reads CASSLVPGGPYEQYF. The CDR3 DNA follows: TGTGCCAGCAGCTTAGTACCCGGGGGACCCTACGAGCAGTACTTC. The V gene is TRBV7-8, the J gene TRBJ2-7, with a weak D call TRBD2 (6 bases). Germline V gene sequence: CDR1 SGHVS, CDR2 FQNEAQ. V dropped 1 base and J dropped 2 bases, with 12 bases sitting between them. This CDR3 has 15 amino acids.

The rearrangement uses TRBV19 and TRBJ1-2; 9 bases are shared with TRBD1. Germline CDR1 reads LNHDA; CDR2 reads SQIVND (reference sequence). V lost 5 bases, J lost 6 bases, and 13 bases stayed unmatched. CDR3 length: 16 residues. The CDR3: CASSPGTGSNQDGYTF. The CDR3 DNA is TGTGCCAGTAGTCCAGGGACAGGGTCGAACCAGGATGGCTACACCTTC. Combining the CDR3 with reference TRBV19 and TRBJ1-2 gives the whole variable domain DGGITQSPKYLFRKEGQNVTLSCEQNLNHDAMYWYRQDPGQGLRLIYYSQIVNDFQKGDIAEGYSVSREKKESFPLTVTSAQKNPTAFYLCASSPGTGSNQDGYTFGSGTRLTVV.

The CDR3 DNA sequence: TGTGCCAGCAGCGTCCTGGGGACTAGCGGGAGCTATGAGCAGTTCTTC. Protein: CASSVLGTSGSYEQFF. The chain is built from TRBV7-3 and TRBJ2-1; 14 nucleotides agree with TRBD2. Per germline, CDR1 SGHTA and CDR2 FQGTGA. The J segment lost 8 bases and the V segment lost 5 bases, leaving 8 bases of the junction unmatched. CDR3 length equals 16 residues.

The chain recombines TRBV6-5 with TRBJ1-2, with 9 bases lining up with TRBD1. The CDR3 covers 13 residues. Germline V gene lookup returns CDR1 MNHEY and CDR2 SVGAGI. V was pared by 5 bases and J by 5 bases, with 3 bases of the junction left unmatched. The CDR3 sequence is CASSLTGGYGYTF. In DNA, the CDR3 is TGTGCCAGCAGTCTGACAGGGGGGTATGGCTACACCTTC.

This chain connects TRBV5-1 to TRBJ1-2; D is unresolved. Trimming cost V 7 bases and J 1 base, with 8 bases left between them. This CDR3 has 12 amino acids. The germline CDR1 and CDR2 sequences are SGHRS and YFSETQ. The CDR3 here is CASRRDNYGYTF. The CDR3 bases are TGCGCCAGCCGCCGCGATAACTATGGCTACACCTTC.

The chain joins TRBV6-5 to TRBJ1-2, with D unresolved. Germline V CDR1 and CDR2: MNHEY, SVGAGI. CDR3 length: 13 amino acids. V was shortened by 6 bases and J by 3 bases, with 11 bases between the two germline ends. CDR3 DNA sequence: TGTGCCAGCAGCAACGCCACGTACTATGGCTACACCTTC. Its protein product is CASSNATYYGYTF.

J is TRBJ2-7 and V is TRBV27; 7 bases fit TRBD1. Trimming removed 5 bases from V and 6 bases from J; junction bases left unmatched: 10. The germline CDR1 and CDR2 sequences are MNHEY and SMNVEV (reference sequence). CDR3 length equals 14 residues. The chain's CDR3 is CASSVQGTIGEQYF. CDR3 bases: TGTGCCAGCAGTGTACAGGGGACGATCGGCGAGCAGTACTTC.

This clone was counted a single time. V is TRBV5-6 and J is TRBJ2-7; 8 nucleotides agree with TRBD2. With 0 bases clipped from V and 1 base from J, the junction kept 9 bases outside the gene matches. Germline loops: CDR1 SGHDT, CDR2 YYEEEE. The CDR3 loop spans 17 amino acids. The CDR3 is CASSLAGLAGLSYEQYF. The CDR3 nucleotides read TGTGCCAGCAGCTTGGCGGGTTTAGCGGGGTTATCCTACGAGCAGTACTTC.